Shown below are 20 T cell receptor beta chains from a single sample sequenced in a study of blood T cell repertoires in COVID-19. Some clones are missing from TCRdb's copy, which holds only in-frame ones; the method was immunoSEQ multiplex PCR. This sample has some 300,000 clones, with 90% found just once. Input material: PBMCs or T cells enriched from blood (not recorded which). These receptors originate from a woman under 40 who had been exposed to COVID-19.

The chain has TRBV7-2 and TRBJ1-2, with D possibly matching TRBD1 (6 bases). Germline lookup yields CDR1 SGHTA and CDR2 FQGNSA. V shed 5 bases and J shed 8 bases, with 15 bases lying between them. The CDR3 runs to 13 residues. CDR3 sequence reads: CASSTTGLWGYTF. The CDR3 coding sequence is TGTGCCAGCAGCACCACAGGGCTTTGGGGCTACACCTTC.

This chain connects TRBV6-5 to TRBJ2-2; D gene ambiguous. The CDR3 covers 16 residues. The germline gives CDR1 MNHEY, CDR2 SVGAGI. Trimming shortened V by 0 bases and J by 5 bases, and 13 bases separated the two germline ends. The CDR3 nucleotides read TGTGCCAGCAGTTACTCGATTTCTGGGCCGACCGGGGAGCTGTTTTTT. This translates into CASSYSISGPTGELFF.

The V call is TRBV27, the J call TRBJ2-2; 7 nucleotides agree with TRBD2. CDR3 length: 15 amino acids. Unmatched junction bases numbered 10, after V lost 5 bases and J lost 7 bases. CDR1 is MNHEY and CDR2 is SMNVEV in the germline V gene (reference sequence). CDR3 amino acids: CASSPLWGEGGELFF. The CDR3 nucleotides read TGTGCCAGCAGTCCCCTGTGGGGGGAGGGCGGGGAGCTGTTTTTT.

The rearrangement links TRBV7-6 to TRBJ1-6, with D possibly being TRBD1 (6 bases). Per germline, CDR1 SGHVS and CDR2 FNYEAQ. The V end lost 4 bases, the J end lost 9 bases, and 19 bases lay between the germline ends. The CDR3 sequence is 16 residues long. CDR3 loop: CASSSRDTGTGSPLHF. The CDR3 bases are TGTGCCAGCAGCTCCCGGGACACCGGGACGGGTTCACCCCTCCACTTT.

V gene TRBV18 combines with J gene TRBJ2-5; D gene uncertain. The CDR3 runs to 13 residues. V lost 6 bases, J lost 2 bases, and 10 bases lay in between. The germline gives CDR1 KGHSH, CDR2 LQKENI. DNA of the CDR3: TGTGCCAGCTCCTGCGGAGCTCAAGAGACCCAGTACTTC. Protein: CASSCGAQETQYF.

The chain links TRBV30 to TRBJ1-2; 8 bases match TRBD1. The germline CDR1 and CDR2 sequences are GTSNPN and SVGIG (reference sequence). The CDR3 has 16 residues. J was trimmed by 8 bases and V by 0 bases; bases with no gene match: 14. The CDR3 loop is CAWSVPGQALSSGYTF. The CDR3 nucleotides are TGTGCCTGGAGTGTCCCGGGACAGGCATTAAGTAGCGGCTACACCTTC.

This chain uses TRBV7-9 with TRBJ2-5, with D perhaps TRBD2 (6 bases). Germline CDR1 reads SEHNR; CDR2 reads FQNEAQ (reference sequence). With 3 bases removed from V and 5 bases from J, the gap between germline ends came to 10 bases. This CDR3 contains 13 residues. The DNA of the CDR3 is TGTGCCAGCAGCTTGGGGGGTGGCGAGACCCAGTACTTC. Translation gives CASSLGGGETQYF. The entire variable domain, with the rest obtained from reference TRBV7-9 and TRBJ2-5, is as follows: DTGVSQNPRHKITKRGQNVTFRCDPISEHNRLYWYRQTLGQGPEFLTYFQNEAQLEKSRLLSDRFSAERPKGSFSTLEIQRTEQGDSAMYLCASSLGGGETQYFGPGTRLLVL.

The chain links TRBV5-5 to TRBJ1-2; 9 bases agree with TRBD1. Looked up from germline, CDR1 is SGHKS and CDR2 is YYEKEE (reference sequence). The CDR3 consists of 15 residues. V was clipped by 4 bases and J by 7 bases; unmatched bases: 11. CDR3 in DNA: TGTGCCAGCAGCCGTGCCGGGACAGGGTTTAGTGGCTACACCTTC. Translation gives CASSRAGTGFSGYTF.

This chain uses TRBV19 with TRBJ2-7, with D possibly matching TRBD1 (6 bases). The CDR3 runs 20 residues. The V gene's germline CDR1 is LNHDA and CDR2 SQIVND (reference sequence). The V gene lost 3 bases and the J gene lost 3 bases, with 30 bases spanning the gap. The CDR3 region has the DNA TGTGCCAGTAGTATGCATCTTGGGGTCGTCTGGGACACCAGAGTCTACGAGCAGTACTTC. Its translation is CASSMHLGVVWDTRVYEQYF.

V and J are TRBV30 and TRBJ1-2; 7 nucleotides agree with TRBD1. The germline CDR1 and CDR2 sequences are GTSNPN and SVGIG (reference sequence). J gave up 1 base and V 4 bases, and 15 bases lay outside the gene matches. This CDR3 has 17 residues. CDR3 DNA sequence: TGTGCCTGGATTAGATCCGGGACAGTAGCCCGTAACTATGGCTACACCTTC. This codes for CAWIRSGTVARNYGYTF.

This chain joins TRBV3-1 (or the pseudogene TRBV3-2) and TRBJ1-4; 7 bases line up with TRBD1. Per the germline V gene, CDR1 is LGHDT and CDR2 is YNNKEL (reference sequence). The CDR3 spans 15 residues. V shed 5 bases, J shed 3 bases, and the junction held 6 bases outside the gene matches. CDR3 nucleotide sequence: TGTGCCAGCAGCATTACAGGGGTGTCTAATGAAAAACTGTTTTTT. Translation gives CASSITGVSNEKLFF.

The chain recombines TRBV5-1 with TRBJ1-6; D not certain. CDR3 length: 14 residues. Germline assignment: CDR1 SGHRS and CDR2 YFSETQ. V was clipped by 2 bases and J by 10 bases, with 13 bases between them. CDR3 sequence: CASSFRGEGSPLHF. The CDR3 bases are TGCGCCAGCAGCTTCCGCGGGGAAGGGTCACCCCTCCACTTT.

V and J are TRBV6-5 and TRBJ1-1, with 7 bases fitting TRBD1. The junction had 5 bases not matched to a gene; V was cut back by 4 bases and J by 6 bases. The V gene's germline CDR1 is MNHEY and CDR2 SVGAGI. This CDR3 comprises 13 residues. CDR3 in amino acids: CASSSRDRAEAFF. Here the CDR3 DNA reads TGTGCCAGCAGTTCCCGAGACAGGGCTGAAGCTTTCTTT.

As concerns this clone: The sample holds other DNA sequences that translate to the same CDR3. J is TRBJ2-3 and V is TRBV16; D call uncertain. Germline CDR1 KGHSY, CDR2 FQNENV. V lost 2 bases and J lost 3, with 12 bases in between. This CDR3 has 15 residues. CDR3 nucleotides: TGTGCCAGCAGCCAAAGGTCAGGTGGTACAGATACGCAGTATTTT. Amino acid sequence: CASSQRSGGTDTQYF. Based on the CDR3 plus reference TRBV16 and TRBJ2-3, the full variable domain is GEEVAQTPKHLVRGEGQKAKLYCAPIKGHSYVFWYQQVLKNEFKFLISFQNENVFDETGMPKERFSAKCLPNSPCSLEIQATKLEDSAVYFCASSQRSGGTDTQYFGPGTRLTVL.

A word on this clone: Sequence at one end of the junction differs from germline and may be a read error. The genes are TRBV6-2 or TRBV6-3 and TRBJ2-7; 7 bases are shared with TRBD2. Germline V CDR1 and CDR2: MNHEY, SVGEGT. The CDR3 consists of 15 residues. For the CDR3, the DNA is TGTGCCAGCACTTACGGTGGAGCGGGGACCTACGAGCAGTACTTC. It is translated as CASTYGGAGTYEQYF.

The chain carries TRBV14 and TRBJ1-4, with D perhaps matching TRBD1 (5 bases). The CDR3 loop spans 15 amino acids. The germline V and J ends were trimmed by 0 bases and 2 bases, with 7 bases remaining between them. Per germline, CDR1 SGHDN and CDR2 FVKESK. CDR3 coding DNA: TGTGCCAGCAGCCAAGACGCAGGGACTAATGAAAAACTGTTTTTT. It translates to CASSQDAGTNEKLFF. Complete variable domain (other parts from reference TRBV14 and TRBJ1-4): EAGVTQFPSHSVIEKGQTVTLRCDPISGHDNLYWYRRVMGKEIKFLLHFVKESKQDESGMPNNRFLAERTGGTYSTLKVQPAELEDSGVYFCASSQDAGTNEKLFFGSGTQLSVL.

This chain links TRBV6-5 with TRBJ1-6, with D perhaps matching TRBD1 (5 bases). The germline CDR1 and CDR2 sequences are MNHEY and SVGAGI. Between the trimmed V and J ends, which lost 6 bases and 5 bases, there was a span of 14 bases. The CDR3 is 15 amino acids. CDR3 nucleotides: TGTGCCAGCAGCCGCAGGGATCGGGATAATTCACCCCTCCACTTT. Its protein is CASSRRDRDNSPLHF.

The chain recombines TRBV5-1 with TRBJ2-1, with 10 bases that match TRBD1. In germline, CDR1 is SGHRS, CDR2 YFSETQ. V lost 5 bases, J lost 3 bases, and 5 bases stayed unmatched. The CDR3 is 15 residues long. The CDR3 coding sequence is TGCGCCAGCAGTCCCCGGACAGGGGGCTACAATGAGCAGTTCTTC. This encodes CASSPRTGGYNEQFF. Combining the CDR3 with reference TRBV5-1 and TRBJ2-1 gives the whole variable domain KAGVTQTPRYLIKTRGQQVTLSCSPISGHRSVSWYQQTPGQGLQFLFEYFSETQRNKGNFPGRFSGRQFSNSRSEMNVSTLELGDSALYLCASSPRTGGYNEQFFGPGTRLTVL.

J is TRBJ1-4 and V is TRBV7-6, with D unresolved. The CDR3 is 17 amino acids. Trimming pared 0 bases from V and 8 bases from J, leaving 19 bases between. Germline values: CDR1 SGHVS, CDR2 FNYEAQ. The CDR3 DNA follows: TGTGCCAGCAGCTTAGCTCCTCAAGGAGGGTTTGGGGAAAAACTGTTTTTT. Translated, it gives CASSLAPQGGFGEKLFF.

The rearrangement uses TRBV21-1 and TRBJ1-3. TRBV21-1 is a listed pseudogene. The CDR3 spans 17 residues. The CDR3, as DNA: TGTGCCAGCAGCCAGGACTGCCAAAAGGAATCTGGAAACACCATATATTTT. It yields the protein CASSQDCQKESGNTIYF.